This T cell receptor (beta chain) was obtained from a study of regulatory T cells in long-lasting Graves disease. Overall study: Antithyroid drugs had been taken by newly diagnosed Graves' patients for under 3 months.

The time point: newly diagnosed GD, antithyroid drugs for less than 3 months. Extracted RNA from PBMCs served as the source of the TCR library. Whole-study findings and limits: Comparison showed that persistent patients shared more public clonotypes (roughly 2,700) than new patients (966).

Investigators prepared the TCR beta libraries by applying iRepertoire HTBI primers and Arm-PCR of CDR3 regions. One entry per CDR3 protein results from TCRdb running MiXCR on the multiplex PCR reads. The table records about 620,000 distinct CDR3 sequences, approximately 15% of them present only once. As concerns this clonotype: The antigen remains unidentified.

This same sample was also part of a study on T cells in Graves' hyperthyroidism and ophthalmopathy. That investigation notes: Carried out on the TCR CDR3, a first-round RT-PCR used the HTBI primer set.

The sequence came from a woman aged 25 to 45 with Graves disease. The sequenced sample was peripheral blood mononuclear cells (PBMCs), obtained at new diagnosis, from a patient treated with antithyroid drugs.

Written as DNA, the CDR3 is TGTGCCGGGGGTAACAGGAAGGACACAGATACGCAGTATTTT. This codes for CAGGNRKDTDTQYF. The chain joins TRBV6-2 or TRBV6-3 to TRBJ2-3, with D perhaps TRBD1 or TRBD2 (5 bases each). Germline V lookup: CDR1 MNHEY, CDR2 SVGEGT. CDR3 length: 14 residues. The V gene lost 11 bases and the J gene lost 2 bases, with 17 bases spanning the gap.